This T cell receptor beta chain was profiled in a study of OX40 agonist ivuxolimab in advanced cancers. About the study as a whole: Ivuxolimab was an agonistic, fully human IgG2 monoclonal antibody directed against OX40 (CD134), a costimulatory receptor. Prior anti-PD-1, anti-PD-L1 or anti-CTLA-4 therapy was permitted, and checkpoint inhibitors had been received by less than 45% of dose-escalation patients. Three dose-escalation patients achieved partial responses, one with hepatocellular carcinoma and two with cutaneous melanoma. Of the approximately 54 dose-escalation patients, hepatocellular carcinoma was present in about 20, melanoma in approximately 15, renal cell carcinoma in 9 and head and neck cancer in 9. The paper reports the monotherapy dose-escalation portion (N of about 50 patients) of the phase I ivuxolimab trial. Intravenous ivuxolimab was administered to patients every 2 weeks at six dose levels: 0.01, 0.1, 0.3, 1.5, 3 and 10 mg/kg. Peripheral TCRbeta sequencing aimed to test whether ivuxolimab altered TCR sequence diversity and caused clonal T-cell expansion. A male proportion of 70% to 90% and a mean age of roughly 55 years, ranging from roughly 20 to 80, were recorded for the dose-escalation cohort.

For sequencing of the TCRbeta CDR3 region, genomic DNA was extracted from the sorted cells. The immunoSEQ Assay was used for sequencing of TCRbeta CDR3 regions. Imported from immuneACCESS, the table was reduced by TCRdb to in-frame sequences with V and J called. These copies leave out some clones; in studies compared against another copy, an unresolved V gene accounts for under half, and the cause of the remainder is not known. This sample comprises 65,000 to 95,000 clones, 91% of them detected only once. The top ten constitute roughly 2.1% of the sample. Including the terminal cysteine and phenylalanine, the CDR3 comprises 15 residues. The only DNA kept is the CDR3, 45 bases in frame from the first base. V is shortened by 1 base, J by 0 bases, and the region joining them spans 4 bases. CDR1 and CDR2 (MNHEY, SMNVEV) derive from the germline V gene (reference sequence). As concerns this clone: Its antigen specificity is not known. No qualities accompany the bases; no much larger clone lies one base away.

The full study reports these points: At doses from 0.1 to 3.0 mg/kg, clonal expansion was seen in both CD4+ and CD8+ blood T cells between baseline and week 6. The antigen specificity of the peripheral T cells that underwent clonal expansion was not determined. Low levels of normalized T-cell clonal expansion were also seen in some patients who did not respond. After ivuxolimab, more expanded clones were found on average in CD8+ T cells than in CD4+ T cells. In partial responders in the 0.1-3.0 mg/kg groups, normalized peripheral clonal expansion was found to be among the lowest, especially among CD8+ T cells.

Patients with autoimmune disease history or receiving systemic immunosuppression were excluded from the trial. In every dose cohort, peripheral blood was drawn for TCR sequencing at baseline, cycle 4 day 1, and cycle 7 day 1. The samples were drawn from a first-in-human, open-label, multicenter phase I dose-escalation trial of ivuxolimab. The trial enrolled adults with locally advanced or metastatic head and neck squamous cell, hepatocellular, melanoma or renal cell carcinoma. Before TCR sequencing, CD4+ T cells and CD8+ T cells from peripheral blood were sorted into separate populations. The rearrangement joined TRBV27 to TRBJ2-6, with the D gene not confidently named. The TCR originated in an adult with an advanced solid tumor such as melanoma, head and neck, liver or kidney cancer. Source: CD4+ or CD8+ T cells sorted from blood, taken in a trial of the OX40 agonist ivuxolimab. This receptor has the CDR3 CASSLWGSGANVLTF. The base sequence is TGTGCCAGCAGTTTATGGGGCTCTGGGGCCAACGTCCTGACTTTC.